This T cell receptor beta chain was captured by sequencing in a study of T cell responses to AZD1222 COVID-19 vaccine. Points from the study as a whole: Every sample of the repertoires postdated the peak T cell response. Rises in breadth and depth of Spike-specific TCRs came after two AZD1222 doses.

Notes on this clone: Its cognate antigen is unknown.

The assay was immunoSEQ multiplex PCR, and TCRdb's table has in-frame clones only and misses some. This repertoire shows about 130,000 clones, about 92% found once; its top ten account for about 1.9%. The CDR3 runs 13 residues. CDR1 is KGHSH and CDR2 is LQKENI in the germline V gene. The V end was cut by 2 bases, the J end by 2 bases, with 7 bases between. The TCR was taken from an adult in good health. The chain couples TRBV18 to TRBJ2-7, with D unclear. Sequenced here: peripheral blood, sampled on day 0 of AZD1222 vaccination. The CDR3 here is CASSPGSPYEQYF. The CDR3 nucleotides read TGTGCCAGCTCACCAGGGTCCCCCTACGAGCAGTACTTC. Based on the CDR3 plus reference TRBV18 and TRBJ2-7, the full variable domain is NAGVMQNPRHLVRRRGQEARLRCSPMKGHSHVYWYRQLPEEGLKFMVYLQKENIIDESGMPKERFSAEFPKEGPSILRIQQVVRGDSAAYFCASSPGSPYEQYFGPGTRLTVT.